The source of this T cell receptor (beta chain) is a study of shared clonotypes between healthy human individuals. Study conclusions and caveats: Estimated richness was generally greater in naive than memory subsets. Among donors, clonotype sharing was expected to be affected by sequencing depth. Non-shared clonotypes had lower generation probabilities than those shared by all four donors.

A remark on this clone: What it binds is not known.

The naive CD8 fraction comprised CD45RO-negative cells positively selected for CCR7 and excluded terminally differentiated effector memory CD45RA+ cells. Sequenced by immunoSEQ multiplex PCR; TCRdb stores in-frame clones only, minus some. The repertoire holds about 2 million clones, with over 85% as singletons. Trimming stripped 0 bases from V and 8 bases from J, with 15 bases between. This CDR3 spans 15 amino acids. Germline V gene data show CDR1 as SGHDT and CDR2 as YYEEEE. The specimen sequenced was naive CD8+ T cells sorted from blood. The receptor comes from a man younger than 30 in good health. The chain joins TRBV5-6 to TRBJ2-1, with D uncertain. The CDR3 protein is CASSLVGTATDEQFF. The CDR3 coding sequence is TGTGCCAGCAGCTTGGTCGGTACTGCTACGGATGAGCAGTTCTTC.